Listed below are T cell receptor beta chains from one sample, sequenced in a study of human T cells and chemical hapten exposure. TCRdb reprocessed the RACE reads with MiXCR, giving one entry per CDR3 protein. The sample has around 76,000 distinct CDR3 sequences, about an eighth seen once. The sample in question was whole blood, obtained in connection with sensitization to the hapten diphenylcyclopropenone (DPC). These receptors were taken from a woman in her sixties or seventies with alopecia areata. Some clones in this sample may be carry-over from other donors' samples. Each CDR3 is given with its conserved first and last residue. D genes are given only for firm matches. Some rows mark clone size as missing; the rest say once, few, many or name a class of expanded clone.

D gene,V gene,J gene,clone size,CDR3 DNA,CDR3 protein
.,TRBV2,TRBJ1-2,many,TGTGCCAGCAACCTGGACCGGGCTTCCGTTGGCTACACCTTC,CASNLDRASVGYTF
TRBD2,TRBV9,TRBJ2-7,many,TGTGCCAGCAGCGCGAGCGGGGGCTACGAGCAGTACTTC,CASSASGGYEQYF
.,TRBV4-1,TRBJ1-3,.,TGCGCCAGCAGCCGAGGACCTGGAAACACCATATATTTT,CASSRGPGNTIYF
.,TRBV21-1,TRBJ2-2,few,TGTGCCAGCAGCAAAGCTCCGGACCTCCCCTGCACCGGGGAGCTGTTTTTT,CASSKAPDLPCTGELFF
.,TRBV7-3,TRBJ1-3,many,TGTGCCAGCAGCTTATGGGGCTCTGGAAACACCATATATTTT,CASSLWGSGNTIYF
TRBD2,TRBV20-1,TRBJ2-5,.,TGCAGTGCTAGAGATCAGGGATGGACTAGGCATCAAGAGACCCAGTACTTC,CSARDQGWTRHQETQYF
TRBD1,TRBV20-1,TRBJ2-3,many,TGCAGTGTCGACAGGGGATTAGATACGCAGTATTTT,CSVDRGLDTQYF
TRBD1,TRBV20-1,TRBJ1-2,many,TGCGCGGGACAGGCCAACTATGGCTACACCTTC,CAGQANYGYTF
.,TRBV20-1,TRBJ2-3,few,TGCAGTGCTAGAACCCGCGTCCGTGCGCAGTATTTT,CSARTRVRAQYF
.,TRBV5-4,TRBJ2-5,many,TGTGCCAGCAGCTTTACCGCAGAGACCCAGTACTTC,CASSFTAETQYF
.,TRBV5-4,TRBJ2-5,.,TGTGCCAGCAGTCGGGCAGGGCGTCAAGAGACCCAGTACTTC,CASSRAGRQETQYF
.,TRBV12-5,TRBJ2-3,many,TGTGCTAGTGGTTTATGGGACACCGATATAGAAGATACGCAGTATTTT,CASGLWDTDIEDTQYF
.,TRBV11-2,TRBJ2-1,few,TGTGCCAGCAGCTTATCCCTGAATGAGCAGTTCTTC,CASSLSLNEQFF
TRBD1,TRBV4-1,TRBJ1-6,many,TGCGCCAGCAGCCGCGGACAGGGCTATTCACCCCTCCACTTT,CASSRGQGYSPLHF
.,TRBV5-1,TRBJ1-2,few,TGCGCCAGCAGCTTAGTGGACAAAGAGAACTATGGCTACACCTTC,CASSLVDKENYGYTF
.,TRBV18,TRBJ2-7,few,TGTGCCAGCTCCTACCAGGGGAGCTACGAGCAGTACTTC,CASSYQGSYEQYF
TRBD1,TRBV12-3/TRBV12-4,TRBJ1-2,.,TGTGCCAGCAGTTCTCGACAGGGTAGCTATGGCTACACCTTC,CASSSRQGSYGYTF
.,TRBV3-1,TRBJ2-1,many,TGTGCCAGCAGCCCTGGGACGGATTTCTACAATGAGCAGTTCTTC,CASSPGTDFYNEQFF
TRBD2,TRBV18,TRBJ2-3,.,TGTGCCAGCTCACCGCCGGGGCTAGCGGCAGATACGCAGTATTTT,CASSPPGLAADTQYF
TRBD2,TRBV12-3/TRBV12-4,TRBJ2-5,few,TGTGCCAGCAGCCCACTAGCGGGGTCCCAAGAGACCCAGTACTTC,CASSPLAGSQETQYF
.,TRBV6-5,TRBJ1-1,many,TGTGCCAGCAGTTACTCGATGCCCATGGAGATAAACACTGAAGCTTTCTTT,CASSYSMPMEINTEAFF
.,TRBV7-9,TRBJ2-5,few,TGTGCCAGCAGCTTAACGGACCCCGGCCAGTACTTC,CASSLTDPGQYF
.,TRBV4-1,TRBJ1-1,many,TGCGCCAGCAGCCAGTTGGGTCGCACCTTGACTGAAGCTTTCTTT,CASSQLGRTLTEAFF
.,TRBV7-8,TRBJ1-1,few,TGTGCCAGCAGCTTAGCCCCACTCGTAGGGCGCCGTGGGGCTTTCTTT,CASSLAPLVGRRGAFF
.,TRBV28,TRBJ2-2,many,TGTGCCAGCAGGACCAGCTCCGGGGAGCTGTTTTTT,CASRTSSGELFF
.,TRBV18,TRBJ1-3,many,TGTGCCAGCTCACCAACCGGCAGCTCCTCTGGAAACACCATATATTTT,CASSPTGSSSGNTIYF
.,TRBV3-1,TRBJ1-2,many,TGTGCCAGCAGCCGTGGGAATACTAACTATGGCTACACCTTC,CASSRGNTNYGYTF
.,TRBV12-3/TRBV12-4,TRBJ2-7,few,TGTGCCAGCGGGTTCTGGCCCCAGGGGCCGGACGAGCAGTACTTC,CASGFWPQGPDEQYF
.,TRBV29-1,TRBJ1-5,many,TGCAGCGTTGCGACCGAGAATAGCAATCAGCCCCAGCATTTT,CSVATENSNQPQHF
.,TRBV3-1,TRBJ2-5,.,TGTGCCAGCAGCCAAGTGGGCGGACAACAAGAGACCCAGTACTTC,CASSQVGGQQETQYF
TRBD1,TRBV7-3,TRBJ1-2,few,TGTGCCAGCAGTTTACAGGGGAGCTATGGCTACACCTTC,CASSLQGSYGYTF
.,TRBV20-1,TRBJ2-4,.,TGCAGTGCACCGGACAGAACAAACATTCAGTACTTC,CSAPDRTNIQYF
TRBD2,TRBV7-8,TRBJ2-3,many,TGTGCCAGCAGACCATGGACTAGCGGGGAGAGCACAGATACGCAGTATTTT,CASRPWTSGESTDTQYF
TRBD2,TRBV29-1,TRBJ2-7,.,TGCAGCTATAGCGGGGGCCCATCCTACGAGCAGTACTTC,CSYSGGPSYEQYF
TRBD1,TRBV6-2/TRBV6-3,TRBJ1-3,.,TGTGCCAGCAGAACAGGGGACTCTGGAAACACCATATATTTT,CASRTGDSGNTIYF
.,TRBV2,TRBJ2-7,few,TGTGCCAGCAGTGTCCAGATATACTACGAGCAGTACTTC,CASSVQIYYEQYF
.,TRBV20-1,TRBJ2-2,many,TGCAGTGCTGCCCGGGGGAGCACCGGGGAGCTGTTTTTT,CSAARGSTGELFF
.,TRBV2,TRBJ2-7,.,TGTGCCAGCAGGCGGGAATACGAGCAGTACTTC,CASRREYEQYF
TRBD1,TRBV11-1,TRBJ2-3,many,TGTGCCAGCAGCTTAGCCTCAGGGGGCCCTAAATCGCAGTATTTT,CASSLASGGPKSQYF
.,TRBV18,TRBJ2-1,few,TGTGCCAGCTCACCACCGAGCCGGCAGTCTGGTGTGAATGAGCAGTTCTTC,CASSPPSRQSGVNEQFF